One and the same sample provided the 9 T cell receptor beta chains below, sequenced in a study of T cells in Graves' hyperthyroidism and ophthalmopathy. RNA transcripts gave rise to amplified TCR beta CDR3 regions. First-round RT-PCR of the TCR CDR3 relied on the HTBI primer set. TCRdb re-called the multiplex PCR reads with MiXCR, one entry per CDR3 protein. The sample has some 270,000 distinct CDR3 sequences; 12% to 15% are singletons. The sequenced material came from blood. These receptors were collected from a woman aged 40 to 55 with Graves' hyperthyroidism.

The V and J genes are TRBV27 and TRBJ1-2; the D gene is possibly TRBD1 (6 bases). This CDR3 is built from 14 residues. Germline CDR1 is MNHEY and CDR2 is SMNVEV (reference sequence). V gave up 0 bases and J gave up 8 bases, with 13 bases separating them. CDR3 sequence: CASSLSLGARGYTF. CDR3 sequence (DNA): TGTGCCAGCAGTTTATCGTTGGGGGCGCGGGGCTACACCTTC.

This clonotype was observed a handful of times. V and J are TRBV3-1 and TRBJ2-3; 8 positions agree with TRBD2. Per germline, CDR1 LGHDT and CDR2 YNNKEL (reference sequence). CDR3 length equals 20 residues. The junction had 24 bases not matched to a gene; V was cut back by 6 bases and J by 4 bases. The CDR3 loop is CASSKSGRRVSGSGADTQYF. The CDR3 DNA reads TGTGCCAGCAGTAAAAGCGGGAGACGGGTTTCAGGATCGGGCGCAGATACGCAGTATTTT.

This clonotype has at least ten counts. The chain employs TRBV5-8 and TRBJ2-1; 8 bases fit TRBD2. This CDR3 has 15 residues. CDR1 SGHTS and CDR2 YDEGEE come from the germline V gene. Trimming at V came to 4 bases and at J to 5 bases, leaving 8 bases not matched to a gene. CDR3 in amino acids: CASSLGTSMHNEQFF. CDR3 nucleotides: TGTGCCAGCAGCCTCGGGACTAGTATGCACAATGAGCAGTTCTTC.

This clonotype was counted many times. The chain recombines TRBV27 with TRBJ2-1; TRBD2 agrees at 14 bases. V dropped 4 bases and J dropped 1; count of bases not matched to a gene: 12. The CDR3 loop spans 20 amino acids. Germline-derived CDR1 and CDR2 are MNHEY and SMNVEV (reference sequence). The CDR3 DNA reads as TGTGCCAGCAGTTCCCCGGGACTAGCGGGAGTAAAACGGTCCTACAATGAGCAGTTCTTC. Amino acid sequence: CASSSPGLAGVKRSYNEQFF.

The chain couples TRBV30 to TRBJ1-1; D is unresolved. Per the germline V gene, CDR1 is GTSNPN and CDR2 is SVGIG (reference sequence). This CDR3 is 12 amino acids long. Trimming shortened V by 4 bases and J by 6 bases, and 12 bases separated the two germline ends. The CDR3 DNA follows: TGTGCCTGGAATGTAGGGAGGGCTGAAGCTTTCTTT. This sequence encodes CAWNVGRAEAFF.

This clonotype was observed at least ten times. This chain uses TRBV20-1 with TRBJ2-1, with 9 bases aligning to TRBD1. The CDR3 runs 16 residues. In germline, CDR1 is DFQATT, CDR2 SNEGSKA (reference sequence). J was trimmed by 5 bases and V by 1 base; bases with no gene match: 9. CDR3 DNA: TGCAGTGCTAGAGGATCCGGACAGGGGAGGAACAATGAGCAGTTCTTC. This translates into CSARGSGQGRNNEQFF.

This clonotype was counted many times. V is TRBV6-1 and J is TRBJ2-5; no definite D call. Germline-derived CDR1 and CDR2 are MNHNS and SASEGT. The germline V and J ends were trimmed by 4 bases and 1 base, with 7 bases remaining between them. The length of the CDR3 is 13 residues. This chain's CDR3 is CASSGPIQETQYF. The CDR3 bases are TGTGCCAGCAGTGGGCCGATCCAAGAGACCCAGTACTTC.

About this clonotype: A read error may be the cause here, since a much bigger clone is one base away. This rearrangement joins TRBV6-1 to TRBJ1-1, with D perhaps matching TRBD1 (6 bases). Trimming removed 11 bases from V and 1 base from J, with 20 bases in between. This CDR3 comprises 15 residues. The germline gives CDR1 MNHNS, CDR2 SASEGT. CDR3 protein: CAVRGAQEENTEAFF. As DNA, the CDR3 is TGTGCCGTCCGGGGGGCCCAGGAGGAGAACACTGAAGCTTTCTTT.

J is TRBJ2-7 and V is TRBV20-1; 14 positions match TRBD2. V dropped 3 bases and J dropped 2; count of bases not matched to a gene: 6. The CDR3 is 16 residues long. Looked up from germline, CDR1 is DFQATT and CDR2 is SNEGSKA (reference sequence). CDR3 sequence (DNA): TGCAGTGCTAGGGGGGGACTAGCGGGAGTTACCTACGAGCAGTACTTC. Translated, it gives CSARGGLAGVTYEQYF.